One and the same sample provided the 18 T cell receptor beta chains below, sequenced in a study of OX40 agonist ivuxolimab in advanced cancers. Profiled with immunoSEQ multiplex PCR; TCRdb holds only in-frame clones, not every one. This sample yields about 19,000 clones, of which 85% to 90% are seen a single time; 50% to 65% belongs to the top ten. Here the sequenced sample was CD4+ or CD8+ T cells sorted from blood, taken in a trial of the OX40 agonist ivuxolimab. The receptor set was obtained from an adult with an advanced solid tumor such as melanoma, head and neck, liver or kidney cancer.

The genes are TRBV5-6 and TRBJ1-1; D unresolved. Trimming left V 2 bases short and J 0 bases short, with 8 bases between. This CDR3 contains 14 residues. Germline-derived CDR1 and CDR2 are SGHDT and YYEEEE. CDR3 in amino acids: CASSFVILNTEAFF. The CDR3 DNA follows: TGTGCCAGCAGCTTCGTAATTCTGAACACTGAAGCTTTCTTT.

The CDR3 nucleotides are TGTGCCAGCAGCTTCCCCACTAGCGGGGCCTACAATGAGCAGTTCTTC. The encoded protein is CASSFPTSGAYNEQFF. The V and J genes are TRBV7-9 and TRBJ2-1; TRBD2 agrees at 10 bases. With 3 bases clipped from V and 2 bases from J, the junction kept 4 bases outside the gene matches. Germline CDR1 and CDR2: SEHNR and FQNEAQ (reference sequence). The CDR3 totals 16 residues.

V is TRBV27 and J is TRBJ1-5; D might be TRBD1 (6 bases). V lost 7 bases to trimming and J lost 6 bases, with 16 bases between them. Germline V lookup: CDR1 MNHEY, CDR2 SMNVEV (reference sequence). CDR3 length: 14 amino acids. In DNA form, the CDR3 reads TGTGCCAGCACTTCCATCGGGGGGCGTCAGCCCCAGCATTTT. It translates to CASTSIGGRQPQHF.

The chain has TRBV2 and TRBJ2-3, with 11 bases identical to TRBD2. With 6 bases clipped from V and 4 bases from J, the junction kept 9 bases outside the gene matches. Germline CDR1 reads SNHLY; CDR2 reads FYNNEI. CDR3 length equals 16 residues. The CDR3 spells CASRLAGGVGADTQYF. DNA for the CDR3: TGTGCCAGCAGGCTAGCGGGAGGAGTTGGTGCAGATACGCAGTATTTT.

V gene TRBV28 combines with J gene TRBJ2-7; no clear D. Trimming removed 2 bases at V and 3 bases at J, with 5 bases between. There are 12 residues in the CDR3. The germline V gene encodes CDR1 MDHEN and CDR2 SYDVKM. Here the CDR3 reads CASSLGGYEQYF. In DNA form, the CDR3 reads TGTGCCAGCAGTTTAGGTGGCTACGAGCAGTACTTC. The full variable domain, in which reference TRBV28 and TRBJ2-7 provide the parts outside the CDR3, is DVKVTQSSRYLVKRTGEKVFLECVQDMDHENMFWYRQDPGLGLRLIYFSYDVKMKEKGDIPEGYSVSREKKERFSLILESASTNQTSMYLCASSLGGYEQYFGPGTRLTVT.

The CDR3 nucleotides are TGTGCCAGCAGTTACACCCCAGTATTTGCCGAGCAGTACTTC. It encodes CASSYTPVFAEQYF. The genes are TRBV6-5 and TRBJ2-7; D ambiguous. The germline CDR1 and CDR2 sequences are MNHEY and SVGAGI. The CDR3 runs 14 residues. V shed 2 bases and J shed 6 bases, with 14 bases lying between them.

V usage is TRBV7-2 and J usage is TRBJ2-1; 9 nucleotides agree with TRBD2. From germline, CDR1 is SGHTA and CDR2 FQGNSA. The V and J ends lost 4 bases and 9 bases, in that order; junction bases with no gene match: 7. The CDR3 totals 14 residues. CDR3 bases: TGTGCCAGCAGCTCTGGACTAGCGAGGGCTGAGCAGTTCTTC. Translated, it gives CASSSGLARAEQFF.

The rearrangement links TRBV9 to TRBJ1-6; D is possibly TRBD1 (5 bases). V gave up 3 bases and J gave up 7 bases, with 11 bases separating them. The germline CDR1 and CDR2 sequences are SGDLS and YYNGEE. This CDR3 region has 14 residues. The CDR3 DNA follows: TGTGCCAGCAGCGCCGGGGGAGGGAATTCACCCCTCCACTTT. As protein: CASSAGGGNSPLHF. The full variable domain, its missing parts supplied by reference TRBV9 and TRBJ1-6, is DSGVTQTPKHLITATGQRVTLRCSPRSGDLSVYWYQQSLDQGLQFLIQYYNGEERAKGNILERFSAQQFPDLHSELNLSSLELGDSALYFCASSAGGGNSPLHFGNGTRLTVT.

This chain joins TRBV4-1 and TRBJ1-1; a possible D gene is TRBD1 (5 bases). Trimming took off 4 bases at V and 3 bases at J, with 12 bases between the two ends. The germline V gene encodes CDR1 MGHRA and CDR2 YSYEKL. This CDR3 is 14 amino acids long. As DNA, the CDR3 is TGCGCCAGCAGCCCACCCCAAGGGGACACTGAAGCTTTCTTT. As protein: CASSPPQGDTEAFF.

The CDR3 coding sequence is TGTGCCAGCAGCCCCCCAGGGTCAGCGGGTGAGCAGTACTTC. This sequence encodes CASSPPGSAGEQYF. The gene calls are TRBV5-5 and TRBJ2-7; D possibly corresponds to TRBD2 (6 bases). The CDR3 contains 14 residues. The germline V and J ends were trimmed by 4 bases and 7 bases, with 18 bases remaining between them. The germline V gene encodes CDR1 SGHKS and CDR2 YYEKEE (reference sequence).

This chain joins TRBV11-1 and TRBJ2-5; a weak D match, TRBD2 (5 bases). The J call could be wrong; TRBJ2-7 is a better fit for the DNA end. The germline V gene encodes CDR1 SGHAT and CDR2 FQDESV (reference sequence). The CDR3 covers 14 residues. CDR3 in DNA: TGTGCCAGCAGTTCGAGAGGGAGCCATTACGAGCAGTACTTC. Translation: CASSSRGSHYEQYF.

The J gene is TRBJ2-7, the V gene TRBV27; D might be TRBD1 or TRBD2, each matching 6 bases. The CDR3 runs to 14 residues. Germline V gene lookup returns CDR1 MNHEY and CDR2 SMNVEV (reference sequence). Trimming removed 3 bases from V and 3 bases from J, with 12 bases in between. The CDR3 sequence: CASSFSGAGYEQYF. DNA for the CDR3: TGTGCCAGCAGTTTCTCGGGGGCGGGCTACGAGCAGTACTTC.

The chain combines TRBV11-3 with TRBJ1-1; 9 bases map to TRBD1. This CDR3 region has 15 residues. J was trimmed by 3 bases and V by 5 bases; bases with no gene match: 7. Germline V gene data show CDR1 as SGHNT and CDR2 as YENEEA. The CDR3 bases are TGTGCCAGCAGCGGGGACAGGGAAGGGGACACTGAAGCTTTCTTT. It yields the protein CASSGDREGDTEAFF.

This rearrangement joins TRBV7-9 to TRBJ2-5; D possibly corresponds to TRBD2 (5 bases). Trimming removed 3 bases from V and 5 bases from J, with 7 bases in between. The germline V gene has CDR1 SEHNR and CDR2 FQNEAQ (reference sequence). The CDR3 runs 12 residues. CDR3 sequence reads: CASSLGSETQYF. As DNA, the CDR3 is TGTGCCAGCAGCTTGGGGAGTGAGACCCAGTACTTC.

The chain carries TRBV27 and TRBJ2-5; possible D gene TRBD2, 6 bases. CDR3 length: 13 amino acids. Germline V gene data show CDR1 as MNHEY and CDR2 as SMNVEV (reference sequence). With 7 bases removed from V and 1 base from J, the gap between germline ends came to 10 bases. The CDR3 DNA sequence: TGTGCCAGCACCTCGCGGGGCCAAGAGACCCAGTACTTC. Its translation: CASTSRGQETQYF.

This rearrangement joins TRBV19 to TRBJ1-2, with TRBD1 matching over 9 bases. J was trimmed by 4 bases and V by 5 bases; bases with no gene match: 5. The germline V gene has CDR1 LNHDA and CDR2 SQIVND (reference sequence). The CDR3 extends over 14 amino acids. The CDR3 sequence is CASSAGTGIYGYTF. CDR3 bases: TGTGCCAGTAGTGCCGGGACAGGGATCTATGGCTACACCTTC. The complete variable domain, with remaining parts taken from reference TRBV19 and TRBJ1-2, reads DGGITQSPKYLFRKEGQNVTLSCEQNLNHDAMYWYRQDPGQGLRLIYYSQIVNDFQKGDIAEGYSVSREKKESFPLTVTSAQKNPTAFYLCASSAGTGIYGYTFGSGTRLTVV.

J is TRBJ2-5 and V is TRBV5-4; 8 nucleotides agree with TRBD2. CDR3 size: 15 residues. Germline V gene data show CDR1 as SGHNT and CDR2 as YYREEE (reference sequence). The trim removed 4 bases at V and 5 bases at J, leaving 10 bases unmatched. The CDR3, as DNA: TGTGCCAGCAGCATCGGGACTAGGGGGGAGGAGACCCAGTACTTC. Residues: CASSIGTRGEETQYF.

The rearrangement joins TRBV4-3 to TRBJ2-1, with 8 nucleotides matching TRBD2. The CDR3 contains 18 residues. J lost 3 bases, V lost 0 bases, and 10 bases had no gene match. Germline V gene sequence: CDR1 LGHNA, CDR2 YSLEER. Here the CDR3 DNA reads TGCGCCAGCAGCCAAGATTTGACACTAGCGGAGGACTACAATGAGCAGTTCTTC. This encodes CASSQDLTLAEDYNEQFF.